The present T cell receptor (beta chain) was sequenced within a study of human T cells and chemical hapten exposure. The CDR3 spans 16 residues. Germline CDR1 is MDHEN and CDR2 is SYDVKM. Concerning this clonotype itself: The junction departs from the called germline gene at one end, perhaps through a read error.

TCRdb reprocessed the RACE reads via MiXCR and lists one record per CDR3 protein. The data show some 93,000 distinct CDR3 sequences, about 8.6% seen once. Time point described: healthy volunteer bleed at 2 weeks. Total RNA was isolated from whole blood that had not been fractionated. What was sequenced was whole blood. This receptor was obtained from a female donor in good health. Some clones in this sample may be carry-over from other donors' samples. V gene TRBV28 combines with J gene TRBJ2-7; D gene uncertain. CDR3 protein: CASSLISVISAYKQYF. DNA of the CDR3: TGTGCCAGCAGTTTAATCTCAGTAATCAGCGCCTACAAGCAGTACTTC.